The 18 T cell receptor beta chains below were found in one sample sequenced in a study of T cell changes during pregnancy in multiple sclerosis. Method: immunoSEQ multiplex PCR; TCRdb's copy keeps in-frame clones and lacks some. The sample contains roughly 61,000 clones, around 93% of which appear only once. The sequencing here drew on peripheral blood, taken after pregnancy. The receptors here all came from a female donor with multiple sclerosis, enrolled in a pregnancy study.

The V and J genes are TRBV7-2 and TRBJ1-3; 8 bases line up with TRBD1. The CDR3 length is 16 residues. Germline lookup yields CDR1 SGHTA and CDR2 FQGNSA. The trim removed 0 bases at V and 4 bases at J, leaving 5 bases unmatched. In nucleotides, the CDR3 is TGTGCCAGCAGCTTAGCGCAGGGGGCGCCCGGAAACACCATATATTTT. This codes for CASSLAQGAPGNTIYF.

The chain carries TRBV5-6 and TRBJ1-4; D might be TRBD1 (6 bases). The germline V gene has CDR1 SGHDT and CDR2 YYEEEE. The CDR3 is made up of 14 amino acids. V was shortened by 3 bases and J by 6 bases, with 12 bases between the two germline ends. CDR3 bases: TGTGCCAGCAGCTGGGGGGGGGCGGATGAAAAACTGTTTTTT. Encoded protein: CASSWGGADEKLFF.

The chain joins TRBV27 to TRBJ2-7; no definite D call. This CDR3 comprises 13 residues. The ends were cut back, 2 bases at V and 1 base at J, with 6 bases in the middle. Germline CDR1 MNHEY, CDR2 SMNVEV (reference sequence). Here the CDR3 reads CASSLGRSYEQYF. CDR3 in DNA: TGTGCCAGCAGTTTAGGCAGATCCTACGAGCAGTACTTC.

The chain uses TRBV5-6 and TRBJ2-3; 7 positions match TRBD1. With V trimmed by 3 bases and J by 3 bases, 10 bases remained unmatched. This CDR3 is built from 16 residues. Per the germline V gene, CDR1 is SGHDT and CDR2 is YYEEEE. Here the CDR3 reads CASSYDRALLTDTQYF. Written as DNA, the CDR3 is TGTGCCAGCAGCTACGACAGGGCATTGTTGACAGATACGCAGTATTTT. Drawing the rest from reference TRBV5-6 and TRBJ2-3, the complete variable domain is DAGVTQSPTHLIKTRGQQVTLRCSPKSGHDTVSWYQQALGQGPQFIFQYYEEEERQRGNFPDRFSGHQFPNYSSELNVNALLLGDSALYLCASSYDRALLTDTQYFGPGTRLTVL.

The chain joins TRBV7-9 to TRBJ2-1; 16 bases fit TRBD2. Germline loops: CDR1 SEHNR, CDR2 FQNEAQ (reference sequence). The CDR3 spans 17 residues. Trimming cost V 5 bases and J 7 bases; bases outside gene matches: 8. In DNA form, the CDR3 reads TGTGCCAGCAGCCCCGGGACTAGCGGGAGGGGGTATAATGAGCAGTTCTTC. Translated: CASSPGTSGRGYNEQFF.

V gene TRBV19 combines with J gene TRBJ2-5, with TRBD2 matching over 10 bases. The CDR3 is 14 residues long. Per germline, CDR1 LNHDA and CDR2 SQIVND (reference sequence). Trimming cost V 7 bases and J 11 bases; bases outside gene matches: 13. The DNA of the CDR3 is TGTGCCAGTACCTCAAGGGTAGCGGGAGGTTCTCAGTACTTC. It yields the protein CASTSRVAGGSQYF.

This clone is a singleton in its sample. The chain has TRBV6-6 and TRBJ2-5; possible D gene TRBD2, 6 bases. From germline, CDR1 is MNHNY and CDR2 SVGAGI (reference sequence). The CDR3 contains 16 residues. The V and J ends lost 0 bases and 0 bases respectively, with 11 bases between them. CDR3 amino acids: CASSYSAGGYQETQYF. CDR3 in DNA: TGTGCCAGCAGTTACTCGGCTGGGGGGTACCAAGAGACCCAGTACTTC.

The chain uses TRBV5-6 and TRBJ2-1; D possibly corresponds to TRBD1 (6 bases). The germline V gene has CDR1 SGHDT and CDR2 YYEEEE. The CDR3 covers 14 residues. V was pared by 9 bases and J by 0 bases, with 13 bases between. The CDR3 DNA sequence: TGTGCCACCAAAGACAGGCGCTCCTACAATGAGCAGTTCTTC. Translated, it gives CATKDRRSYNEQFF. Supplemented by reference TRBV5-6 and TRBJ2-1, the full variable domain reads DAGVTQSPTHLIKTRGQQVTLRCSPKSGHDTVSWYQQALGQGPQFIFQYYEEEERQRGNFPDRFSGHQFPNYSSELNVNALLLGDSALYLCATKDRRSYNEQFFGPGTRLTVL.

This chain uses TRBV28 with TRBJ2-7, with D possibly matching TRBD2 (5 bases). CDR1 MDHEN and CDR2 SYDVKM come from the germline V gene. V lost 3 bases and J 4 bases, leaving 10 bases between the germline ends. The CDR3 sequence is 13 residues long. In DNA form, the CDR3 reads TGTGCCAGCAGTTTGGCCGGGGTTTACGAGCAGTACTTC. It specifies CASSLAGVYEQYF.

The chain combines TRBV6-5 with TRBJ2-3; 7 positions agree with TRBD1. The junction had 1 base not matched to a gene; V was cut back by 4 bases and J by 0 bases. The CDR3 extends over 14 amino acids. Germline V CDR1 and CDR2: MNHEY, SVGAGI. The DNA for the CDR3 is TGTGCCAGCAGTTGGGGACAGAGCACAGATACGCAGTATTTT. Residues: CASSWGQSTDTQYF.

The V gene is TRBV18, the J gene TRBJ2-5; TRBD2 agrees at 11 bases. The CDR3 consists of 19 residues. The V and J ends lost 3 bases and 5 bases, in that order; junction bases with no gene match: 17. The V gene's germline CDR1 is KGHSH and CDR2 LQKENI. CDR3 bases: TGTGCCAGCTCACCTCGACGGGCGGGACTAGCGGATGGGCATGAGACCCAGTACTTC. Residues: CASSPRRAGLADGHETQYF. Using reference TRBV18 and TRBJ2-5 for the parts outside the CDR3, the full variable domain is NAGVMQNPRHLVRRRGQEARLRCSPMKGHSHVYWYRQLPEEGLKFMVYLQKENIIDESGMPKERFSAEFPKEGPSILRIQQVVRGDSAAYFCASSPRRAGLADGHETQYFGPGTRLLVL.

This clone has a single count. The genes are TRBV7-2 and TRBJ2-7; 8 bases are a match to TRBD2. V was pared by 4 bases and J by 6 bases, with 14 bases of the junction left unmatched. Per the germline V gene, CDR1 is SGHTA and CDR2 is FQGNSA. The length of the CDR3 is 16 residues. CDR3 bases: TGTGCCAGCAGCTCCTCAGTCGGGAGGGCCTCAAGCGAGCAGTACTTC. The encoded protein is CASSSSVGRASSEQYF.

The chain employs TRBV6-1 and TRBJ1-5; D not resolved. The germline V gene encodes CDR1 MNHNS and CDR2 SASEGT. This CDR3 spans 15 amino acids. V gave up 5 bases and J gave up 6 bases, with 17 bases separating them. CDR3: CASSIFGEAGQPQHF. Written as DNA, the CDR3 is TGTGCCAGCAGTATCTTCGGGGAAGCCGGTCAGCCCCAGCATTTT.

This clone was recorded once. The rearrangement joins TRBV21-1 to TRBJ2-1; no check of the table's D call, TRBD1, against the DNA was made. TRBV21-1 is a documented pseudogene. This CDR3 comprises 20 residues. CDR3 region: CASSKVGQALNGSSYNEQFF. CDR3 nucleotide sequence: TGTGCCAGCAGCAAAGTTGGACAGGCTCTCAACGGGAGCTCCTACAATGAGCAGTTCTTC.

The J gene is TRBJ2-5, the V gene TRBV5-8; 9 nucleotides line up with TRBD2. CDR1 SGHTS and CDR2 YDEGEE come from the germline V gene. V shed 1 base, J shed 4 bases, and the junction held 8 bases outside the gene matches. The CDR3 runs 16 residues. The CDR3: CASSLKAGGPIETQYF. CDR3 DNA: TGTGCCAGCAGCTTGAAGGCGGGGGGGCCGATAGAGACCCAGTACTTC.

The rearrangement links TRBV5-1 to TRBJ2-3; 12 bases are shared with TRBD2. Germline V gives CDR1 SGHRS, CDR2 YFSETQ. J gave up 3 bases and V 4 bases, and 6 bases lay outside the gene matches. The CDR3 is 16 residues long. This chain's CDR3 is CASSPRTSGTTDTQYF. The CDR3 region has the DNA TGCGCCAGCAGCCCACGGACTAGCGGGACTACAGATACGCAGTATTTT.

DNA for the CDR3: TGTGCCAGCAGTTACCCAGGGGGCCTGGATACGCAGTATTTT. Translation: CASSYPGGLDTQYF. This chain connects TRBV6-6 to TRBJ2-3; the match to TRBD1 covers 8 bases. The germline V gene has CDR1 MNHNY and CDR2 SVGAGI (reference sequence). This CDR3 contains 14 residues. The ends lost 2 bases at V and 6 bases at J; junction bases unmatched: 4.

The chain uses TRBV5-6 and TRBJ2-7; D gene uncertain. Looked up from germline, CDR1 is SGHDT and CDR2 is YYEEEE. V dropped 1 base and J dropped 5 bases, with 7 bases sitting between them. The CDR3 length is 12 residues. The CDR3 nucleotides are TGTGCCAGCAGCTTGTATGGGCACGAGCAGTACTTC. Its translation: CASSLYGHEQYF.